The TCR beta chain under discussion was sequenced for a study of beta chain features in type 1 diabetes. Study findings and constraints: VDJ junctions in type 1 diabetes patients carried more deletions and fewer insertions. Cells with high TCR expression could be over-represented when cDNA is sequenced.

Trimming left V 1 base short and J 1 base short, with 19 bases between. Germline assignment: CDR1 LGHNA and CDR2 YSLEER. The CDR3 length is 18 residues. Turning to this clone: Its antigen is not identified.

By way of CD45RO/CCR7/CD25/CD127/CD95/CD27, the CD4+ regulatory, stem cell-like memory, central memory and naive cells were sorted. Expressed TCRB transcripts were sequenced, since all the RNA that had been isolated was reverse transcribed. Generated by immunoSEQ multiplex PCR, the TCRdb table keeps only in-frame clones and is missing some. The profile shows about 300,000 clones, about 7.8% of them singletons. Sequenced input: central memory CD4+ T cells from blood. This chain connects TRBV4-3 to TRBJ2-5, with D perhaps matching TRBD2 (7 bases). The source of this sequence is a young woman in good health. The CDR3 sequence: CASSQGLGAGAIQETQYF. The CDR3 nucleotides are TGCGCCAGCAGCCAAGGACTTGGGGCGGGGGCGATCCAAGAGACCCAGTACTTC.